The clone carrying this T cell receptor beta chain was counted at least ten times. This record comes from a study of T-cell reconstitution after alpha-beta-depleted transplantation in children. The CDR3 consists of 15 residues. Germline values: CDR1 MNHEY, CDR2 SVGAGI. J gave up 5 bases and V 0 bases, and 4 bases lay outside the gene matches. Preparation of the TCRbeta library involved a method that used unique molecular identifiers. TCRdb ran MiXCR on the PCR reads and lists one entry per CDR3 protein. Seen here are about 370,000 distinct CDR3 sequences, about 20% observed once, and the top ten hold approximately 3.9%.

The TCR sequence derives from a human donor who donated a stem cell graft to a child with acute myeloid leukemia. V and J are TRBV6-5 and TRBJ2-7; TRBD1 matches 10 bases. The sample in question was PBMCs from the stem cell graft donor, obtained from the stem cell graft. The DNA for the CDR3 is TGTGCCAGCAGTTACTCGGGACAGGGGAGGGACGAGCAGTACTTC. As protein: CASSYSGQGRDEQYF.